These 6 T cell receptor beta chains share one sample of origin, sequenced in a study of T cell responses to AZD1222 COVID-19 vaccine. This table comes from immunoSEQ multiplex PCR, and its TCRdb copy is limited to in-frame clones, with some not included. The table includes 110,000 or so clones, 82% detected once. The starting material was peripheral blood, obtained on day 0 of AZD1222 vaccination. The receptor source for this set is an adult in good health.

This rearrangement joins TRBV11-2 to TRBJ1-2; D remains ambiguous. With 1 base removed from V and 4 bases from J, the gap between germline ends came to 16 bases. There are 16 residues in the CDR3. The germline gives CDR1 SGHAT, CDR2 FQNNGV. CDR3 sequence reads: CASSLAFRLTVYGYTF. CDR3 bases: TGTGCCAGCAGCTTAGCTTTTCGATTGACGGTCTATGGCTACACCTTC.

The chain combines TRBV19 with TRBJ1-2; D uncertain. Trimming left V 5 bases short and J 5 bases short, with 12 bases between. CDR1 and CDR2 (germline): LNHDA, SQIVND (reference sequence). The CDR3 is made up of 13 amino acids. The CDR3 here is CASSSHDWYGYTF. The CDR3 nucleotides are TGTGCCAGTAGTTCACACGACTGGTATGGCTACACCTTC.

V and J are TRBV6-2 or TRBV6-3 and TRBJ1-1; maybe TRBD1 (5 bases). The CDR3 consists of 18 residues. From germline, CDR1 is MNHEY and CDR2 SVGEGT. Trimming shortened V by 0 bases and J by 2 bases, and 19 bases separated the two germline ends. CDR3 sequence: CASSYSMARGRSNTEAFF. CDR3 DNA sequence: TGTGCCAGCAGTTACTCGATGGCGAGGGGACGAAGTAACACTGAAGCTTTCTTT.

This chain connects TRBV29-1 to TRBJ2-3; 10 bases are shared with TRBD2. Losses at the gene ends were 6 bases for V and 4 bases for J; bases not matched to a gene: 10. CDR1 and CDR2 from the germline V gene are SQVTM and ANQGSEA. The CDR3 sequence is 15 residues long. The CDR3 DNA reads TGCAGCGTGGGTGAGCGGGGGGGCCCCTCAGATACGCAGTATTTT. Translated: CSVGERGGPSDTQYF.

This clone was counted only a few times. This chain links TRBV7-2 with TRBJ2-1, with D perhaps matching TRBD1 or TRBD2 (5 bases each). Trimming pared 6 bases from V and 4 bases from J, leaving 16 bases between. The CDR3 spans 15 residues. CDR1 SGHTA and CDR2 FQGNSA come from the germline V gene. Here the CDR3 DNA reads TGTGCCAGCAGGCAAGGGGCGGGCCTTTACAATGAGCAGTTCTTC. It translates to CASRQGAGLYNEQFF.

The chain recombines TRBV29-1 with TRBJ1-2, with a possible D match to TRBD1 (5 bases). CDR3 size: 16 residues. Germline V gene lookup returns CDR1 SQVTM and CDR2 ANQGSEA. V was pared by 4 bases and J by 0 bases, with 18 bases between. CDR3 residues: CSVGGAGSLPNYGYTF. CDR3 DNA sequence: TGCAGCGTTGGCGGGGCAGGGAGCCTCCCTAACTATGGCTACACCTTC.